This record looks at one TCR beta chain sequence and its context. What it binds is not known. TCRdb re-derived calls from the 5' RACE reads in MiXCR, one entry per CDR3 protein. The sample has approximately 42,000 distinct CDR3 sequences, about 29% seen once; the top ten hold about 3.7%. The CDR3 consists of 14 residues. With V trimmed by 7 bases and J by 11 bases, 12 bases remained unmatched. Germline CDR1 reads KGHDR; CDR2 reads SFDVKD. Regarding the study as a whole: In terms of TCR gene usage, tumor memory CD4+ T cells clustered together with blood and lymph node memory CD4+ cells, as well as with lymph node naive CD4+ cells.

This clonotype was obtained from a female donor with breast cancer. The sample taken for sequencing was memory CD4+ T cells sorted from a lymph node. The subset was: memory CD4+ T cells, CD4+CD45RO+CD25-. This rearrangement joins TRBV24-1 to TRBJ2-3; TRBD2 matches at 9 bases. CDR3 bases: TGTGCCACCAGCCCACCTAGCGGGATAGAAAGGCAGTATTTT. The encoded protein is CATSPPSGIERQYF.